These 24 T cell receptor beta chains originate from one sample sequenced in a study of cytomegalovirus exposure and HLA in healthy donors. The PCR had 60 Vbeta and 13 Jbeta primers. Assay used: immunoSEQ multiplex PCR; TCRdb lists only in-frame clones, some missing. The data show more than 110,000 clones, around 80% seen once. The sample was PBMCs. The receptors stem from a woman aged 45-65 years in good health and CMV-seropositive.

This clone has a single count. This chain connects TRBV18 to TRBJ1-3; possibly TRBD1 for D (6 bases). V was shortened by 3 bases and J by 0 bases, with 15 bases between the two germline ends. The length of the CDR3 is 17 residues. Germline CDR1 reads KGHSH; CDR2 reads LQKENI. CDR3 amino acids: CASSPGPDRSSGNTIYF. CDR3 DNA: TGTGCCAGCTCACCCGGCCCCGACAGGAGCTCTGGAAACACCATATATTTT. Supplemented by reference TRBV18 and TRBJ1-3, the full variable domain reads NAGVMQNPRHLVRRRGQEARLRCSPMKGHSHVYWYRQLPEEGLKFMVYLQKENIIDESGMPKERFSAEFPKEGPSILRIQQVVRGDSAAYFCASSPGPDRSSGNTIYFGEGSWLTVV.

The chain recombines TRBV6-1 with TRBJ1-6; TRBD1 matches 7 bases. Germline values: CDR1 MNHNS, CDR2 SASEGT. Germline trimming cut 1 base from V and 9 bases from J; bases unmatched to any gene: 6. CDR3 length: 15 amino acids. The CDR3 DNA sequence: TGTGCCAGCAGTGAAGGGACAGGCCGGGGTTCACCCCTCCACTTT. Amino acids: CASSEGTGRGSPLHF.

This chain joins TRBV9 and TRBJ2-7; the D gene is possibly TRBD1 (5 bases). With 0 bases removed from V and 4 bases from J, the gap between germline ends came to 14 bases. Germline V gene data show CDR1 as SGDLS and CDR2 as YYNGEE. The CDR3 loop spans 15 amino acids. CDR3 protein: CASSVASDRAYEQYF. The CDR3 region has the DNA TGTGCCAGCAGCGTAGCTTCTGACAGAGCTTACGAGCAGTACTTC.

The V call is TRBV11-3, the J call TRBJ2-3; TRBD1 matches at 9 bases. Trimming at V came to 3 bases and at J to 4 bases, leaving 8 bases not matched to a gene. The CDR3 length is 16 residues. CDR1 is SGHNT and CDR2 is YENEEA in the germline V gene. CDR3 nucleotide sequence: TGTGCCAGCAGCTTGGACGGACAGGGGCATCCAGATACGCAGTATTTT. Amino acids: CASSLDGQGHPDTQYF.

This chain connects TRBV19 to TRBJ1-4; D not resolved. Germline V gene lookup returns CDR1 LNHDA and CDR2 SQIVND (reference sequence). The V end lost 3 bases, the J end lost 2 bases, and 13 bases lay between the germline ends. The CDR3 consists of 16 residues. As DNA, the CDR3 is TGTGCCAGTAGTATCGATCCCGGGTTGACTAATGAAAAACTGTTTTTT. Its translation is CASSIDPGLTNEKLFF.

This clone is labeled as medium-sized. The J gene is TRBJ1-2, the V gene TRBV30; D gene uncertain. The V end lost 4 bases, the J end lost 5 bases, and 8 bases lay between the germline ends. The germline V gene has CDR1 GTSNPN and CDR2 SVGIG (reference sequence). The CDR3 runs to 11 residues. CDR3 sequence (DNA): TGTGCCTGGACAGTGGCATATGGCTACACCTTC. Its protein is CAWTVAYGYTF.

The rearrangement joins TRBV4-2 to TRBJ2-3, with TRBD2 matching 15 bases. This CDR3 is built from 18 residues. CDR1 is LGHNA, CDR2 YNFKEQ, per germline. J was trimmed by 2 bases and V by 4 bases; bases with no gene match: 7. The CDR3 loop reads CASSRTSGGAGSTDTQYF. The CDR3 nucleotides read TGTGCCAGCAGCCGGACTAGCGGGGGGGCTGGTTCCACAGATACGCAGTATTTT.

V and J are TRBV6-5 and TRBJ1-2; 8 bases line up with TRBD1. Germline V gene lookup returns CDR1 MNHEY and CDR2 SVGAGI. The V gene end was trimmed by 6 bases and the J gene end by 2 bases; junction bases not matched to a gene: 5. The CDR3 has 14 residues. CDR3 amino acids: CASRTGGANYGYTF. The CDR3 nucleotides are TGTGCCAGCAGAACAGGGGGGGCGAACTATGGCTACACCTTC.

The rearrangement joins TRBV19 to TRBJ1-5; TRBD1 is a possible D gene (5 bases). CDR1 LNHDA and CDR2 SQIVND come from the germline V gene (reference sequence). V was cut by 5 bases and J by 0 bases, with 11 bases left in between. CDR3 length: 15 residues. The CDR3 coding sequence is TGTGCCAGTAGTGGGACGGGAGGTAGCAATCAGCCCCAGCATTTT. It codes for CASSGTGGSNQPQHF.

This chain uses TRBV2 with TRBJ1-4, with D perhaps TRBD1 (6 bases). CDR1 is SNHLY, CDR2 FYNNEI, per germline. The V end was cut by 3 bases, the J end by 8 bases, with 13 bases between. The CDR3 extends over 14 amino acids. The CDR3 coding sequence is TGTGCCAGCAGTGAGACACAGGGTAACGAAAAACTGTTTTTT. It is translated as CASSETQGNEKLFF.

In this sample, this clone turned up a few times. The chain couples TRBV18 to TRBJ1-1, with 10 bases fitting TRBD1. The germline V gene encodes CDR1 KGHSH and CDR2 LQKENI. Trimming at V came to 6 bases and at J to 2 bases, leaving 12 bases not matched to a gene. CDR3 length: 17 amino acids. The CDR3 loop reads CASSRLRDRGINTEAFF. As DNA, the CDR3 is TGTGCCAGCTCGCGACTCCGGGACAGGGGAATCAACACTGAAGCTTTCTTT.

The CDR3 region is CASRGAGYGYTF. In nucleotides, the CDR3 is TGTGCCAGCAGAGGGGCAGGTTATGGCTACACCTTC. The rearrangement joins TRBV9 to TRBJ1-2; maybe TRBD1 (5 bases). Trimming cost V 5 bases and J 5 bases, with 10 bases left between them. Germline V CDR1 and CDR2: SGDLS, YYNGEE. The CDR3 has 12 residues.

This chain uses TRBV5-1 with TRBJ2-5; possible D gene TRBD2, 5 bases. The CDR3 is 16 amino acids. V lost 0 bases and J 1 base, leaving 13 bases between the germline ends. Per germline, CDR1 SGHRS and CDR2 YFSETQ. The CDR3 nucleotides read TGCGCCAGCAGCTTGGGTCTGGCGGGCAGCCAAGAGACCCAGTACTTC. Translation gives CASSLGLAGSQETQYF.

This clone appeared once. The chain is built from TRBV7-6 and TRBJ1-4; 7 bases agree with TRBD1. V lost 6 bases, J lost 5 bases, and 6 bases stayed unmatched. From germline, CDR1 is SGHVS and CDR2 FNYEAQ. This CDR3 has 14 residues. CDR3 in DNA: TGTGCCAGCAGTTGGAGGGGGCTAAATGAAAAACTGTTTTTT. Amino acid sequence: CASSWRGLNEKLFF.

This chain uses TRBV5-1 with TRBJ1-4; 10 bases map to TRBD1. Looked up from germline, CDR1 is SGHRS and CDR2 is YFSETQ. The CDR3 consists of 15 residues. V shed 4 bases and J 6 bases; nucleotides not matched to a gene: 6. DNA for the CDR3: TGCGCCAGCAGCCCGGGACAGGGGCTAGATGAAAAACTGTTTTTT. Translation gives CASSPGQGLDEKLFF.

The rearrangement links TRBV30 to TRBJ2-5; 7 bases map to TRBD1. This CDR3 is built from 14 residues. J gave up 5 bases and V 0 bases, and 6 bases lay outside the gene matches. The germline gives CDR1 GTSNPN, CDR2 SVGIG (reference sequence). The CDR3 DNA follows: TGTGCCTGGAGTGTCCCCACAGGGGTTGAGACCCAGTACTTC. This translates into CAWSVPTGVETQYF. The full variable domain, completed using reference TRBV30 and TRBJ2-5, is SQTIHQWPATLVQPVGSPLSLECTVEGTSNPNLYWYRQAAGRGLQLLFYSVGIGQISSEVPQNLSASRPQDRQFILSSKKLLLSDSGFYLCAWSVPTGVETQYFGPGTRLLVL.

The chain links TRBV2 to TRBJ1-2; the match to TRBD1 covers 8 bases. Germline CDR1 and CDR2: SNHLY and FYNNEI. V lost 6 bases, J lost 2 bases, and 8 bases stayed unmatched. CDR3 length: 15 amino acids. In nucleotides, the CDR3 is TGTGCCAGCAGCAGGGGGCAGACTGTAAACTATGGCTACACCTTC. It is translated as CASSRGQTVNYGYTF.

In this sample, this clone turned up once. This chain connects TRBV6-5 to TRBJ2-1, with D tentatively TRBD2 (5 bases). CDR1 MNHEY and CDR2 SVGAGI come from the germline V gene. Trimming cost V 7 bases and J 2 bases, with 12 bases left between them. The CDR3 is made up of 14 amino acids. CDR3 sequence reads: CASKRQLTYNEQFF. CDR3 DNA sequence: TGTGCCAGCAAGCGGCAGTTAACCTACAATGAGCAGTTCTTC.

In DNA form, the CDR3 reads TGTGCCAGCAGCCCTTCACTAGCGGCCCGCACAGATACGCAGTATTTT. This codes for CASSPSLAARTDTQYF. V usage is TRBV27 and J usage is TRBJ2-3; 8 nucleotides agree with TRBD2. Per the germline V gene, CDR1 is MNHEY and CDR2 is SMNVEV (reference sequence). The CDR3 sequence is 16 residues long. Trimming took 6 bases from V and 1 from J; bases not matched to a gene: 9.

The chain links TRBV6-1 to TRBJ2-5, with D uncertain. The J call may be wrong; the DNA end is better matched by TRBJ2-7. Germline-derived CDR1 and CDR2 are MNHNS and SASEGT. The CDR3 spans 14 residues. CDR3 DNA sequence: TGTGCCAGCAGTGAAGGTCAGGCTGATCTCGAGCAGTACTTC. Translating gives CASSEGQADLEQYF.

The chain links TRBV29-1 to TRBJ2-1; 10 positions match TRBD1. With 1 base clipped from V and 6 bases from J, the junction kept 3 bases outside the gene matches. This CDR3 has 14 residues. CDR1 and CDR2 (germline): SQVTM, ANQGSEA. The CDR3 DNA sequence: TGCAGCGTTGAAGGCGGGACAGGGGCCAATGAGCAGTTCTTC. This codes for CSVEGGTGANEQFF.

The rearrangement uses TRBV7-6 and TRBJ2-7; no firm D call. V was clipped by 4 bases and J by 0 bases, with 4 bases between them. CDR1 is SGHVS and CDR2 is FNYEAQ in the germline V gene. CDR3 length: 12 amino acids. The CDR3 region is CASSSYSYEQYF. DNA for the CDR3: TGTGCCAGCAGCTCCTACTCCTACGAGCAGTACTTC.

The genes are TRBV12-5 and TRBJ2-3; 9 bases are shared with TRBD1. This CDR3 comprises 15 residues. Trimming at V came to 6 bases and at J to 3 bases, leaving 7 bases not matched to a gene. The germline CDR1 and CDR2 sequences are LGHNT and FRNRAP. CDR3 DNA: TGTGCTAGTGGCCTCGACAGGGGGAGGACAGATACGCAGTATTTT. It codes for CASGLDRGRTDTQYF.

The rearrangement uses TRBV5-1 and TRBJ1-1; D possibly corresponds to TRBD1 (6 bases). V was pared by 4 bases and J by 4 bases, with 14 bases between. The length of the CDR3 is 14 residues. The germline gives CDR1 SGHRS, CDR2 YFSETQ. The CDR3, as DNA: TGCGCCAGCAGCCCTCAGGGGTCTGGCACTGAAGCTTTCTTT. This encodes CASSPQGSGTEAFF. The full variable domain, with the rest looked up from reference TRBV5-1 and TRBJ1-1, is KAGVTQTPRYLIKTRGQQVTLSCSPISGHRSVSWYQQTPGQGLQFLFEYFSETQRNKGNFPGRFSGRQFSNSRSEMNVSTLELGDSALYLCASSPQGSGTEAFFGQGTRLTVV.